A selection of T cell receptor beta chains follows, all from one sample in a study of cytomegalovirus exposure and HLA in healthy donors. This table comes from immunoSEQ multiplex PCR, and its TCRdb copy is limited to in-frame clones, with some not included. The table shows 50,000 or so clones, with around 90% occurring only once. Sequenced input: PBMCs. The source is a woman between 18 and 29 years old in good health and CMV-seropositive. Both conserved end residues are part of each CDR3. Each record gives: V gene, clone size, CDR3 protein. The size of a clone is reported for some rows only, either as once, few or many, or as a class for expanded clones.

TRBV5-1 NA CASSSEETYNSPLHF
TRBV5-1 medium-sized CASSLDGYSNQPQHF
TRBV7-6 NA CASGGTGGVYEQFF
TRBV9 NA CASSVVDSPIDTQYF
TRBV5-1 NA CASSLGTGLGQPQHF
TRBV2 NA CASSDSGQGMTYEQYF
TRBV11-3 NA CASSNPGEGEAFF
TRBV6-1 NA CASHRSSNSPLHF
TRBV5-1 once CASSLLAGPTEAFF
TRBV28 NA CASSLRRYTDTQYF
TRBV7-3 NA CASSPRQGGTDTQYF
TRBV30 NA CAWSFDSNYEQYF
TRBV10-3 NA CAISMDFGNTEAFF
TRBV5-1 once CASSSGSGGSGYEQYF
TRBV30 once CAWSSVIGGNSYNSPLHF
TRBV6-5 NA CASSWASPNTEAFF
TRBV30 NA CACPGQGMDGYTF
TRBV11-2 NA CASSLEASPQETQYF
TRBV27 NA CASRAGTGVQETQYF
TRBV2 NA CASNLDSTTEAFF
TRBV10-3 NA CAISGSPGGQPQHF
TRBV2 NA CASSGQGIGYTF
TRBV2 NA CASIIRESGEKLFF
TRBV29-1 medium-sized CSVEGEGQGTGELFF
TRBV30 NA CAWSWTGPSEQYF
TRBV2 NA CASSERQGAPGQPQHF